This record concerns one TCR beta chain sequence. Antigen unknown. The time point: cycle 4 day 1 (C4D1), after about 6 weeks of nivolumab. Every patient relapsed after autologous stem cell transplantation, and brentuximab vedotin exposure varied. Through magnetic negative selection, CD8+ T cells were separated from PBMCs that had been thawed. Using immunoSEQ multiplex PCR, the repertoire was profiled, and TCRdb retains in-frame clones only, with some absent. This sample has about 20,000 clones; about four fifths occur once, and the top ten carry around 7.8%. These data are taken from a study of PD-1 blockade in classical Hodgkin lymphoma. Whole-study results and caveats: Underlying causes for the observed repertoire differences were not defined, possibly disease activity or prior therapy. Exclusion applied to patients who initiated nivolumab less than 1 year following ASCT. It was reported that newly diagnosed patients had less baseline TCR diversity than healthy donors. Newly diagnosed and completely responding patients shared comparable baseline diversity.

The CDR3 is 13 residues long. The germline CDR1 and CDR2 sequences are MNHNY and SVGAGI (reference sequence). This clonotype originated in a human donor with classical Hodgkin lymphoma. The material was CD8+ T cells from blood, obtained before the fourth cycle of nivolumab. The chain links TRBV6-6 to TRBJ2-5, with D possibly TRBD2 on 5 matching bases. The J call may not be correct, given that the DNA end is closer to TRBJ2-7. CDR3 residues: CASRGTLFYEQYF. The CDR3, as DNA: TGTGCCAGCCGGGGTACATTGTTCTACGAGCAGTACTTC.